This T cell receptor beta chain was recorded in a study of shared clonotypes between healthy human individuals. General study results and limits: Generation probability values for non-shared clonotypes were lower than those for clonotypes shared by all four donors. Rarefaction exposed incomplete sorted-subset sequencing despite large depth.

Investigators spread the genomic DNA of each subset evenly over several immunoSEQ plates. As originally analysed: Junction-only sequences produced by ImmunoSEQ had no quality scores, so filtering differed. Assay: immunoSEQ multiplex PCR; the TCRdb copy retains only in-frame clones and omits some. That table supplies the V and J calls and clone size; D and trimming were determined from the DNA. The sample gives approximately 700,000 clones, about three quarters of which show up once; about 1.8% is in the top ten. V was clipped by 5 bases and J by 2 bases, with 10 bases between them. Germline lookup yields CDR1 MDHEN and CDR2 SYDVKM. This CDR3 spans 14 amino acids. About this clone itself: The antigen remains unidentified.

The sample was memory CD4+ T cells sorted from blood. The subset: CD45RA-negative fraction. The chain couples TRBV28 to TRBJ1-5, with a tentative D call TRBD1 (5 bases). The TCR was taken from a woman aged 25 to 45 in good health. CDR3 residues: CASSARGRNQPQHF. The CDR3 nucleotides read TGTGCCAGCAGTGCCCGGGGCCGCAATCAGCCCCAGCATTTT.